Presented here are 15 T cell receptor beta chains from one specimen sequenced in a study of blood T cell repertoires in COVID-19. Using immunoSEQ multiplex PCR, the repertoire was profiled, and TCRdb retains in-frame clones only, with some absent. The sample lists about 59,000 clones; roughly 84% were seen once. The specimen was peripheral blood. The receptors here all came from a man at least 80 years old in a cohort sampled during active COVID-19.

The CDR3 loop is CASSQEAGVTGANVLTF. In DNA, the CDR3 is TGTGCCAGCAGCCAAGAAGCGGGAGTAACTGGGGCCAACGTCCTGACTTTC. V gene TRBV3-1 (or the pseudogene TRBV3-2) combines with J gene TRBJ2-6, with 8 nucleotides matching TRBD2. V trimming: 0 bases; J trimming: 2 bases; junction bases outside the gene matches: 3. CDR3 size: 17 residues. The germline V gene has CDR1 LGHDT and CDR2 YNNKEL (reference sequence).

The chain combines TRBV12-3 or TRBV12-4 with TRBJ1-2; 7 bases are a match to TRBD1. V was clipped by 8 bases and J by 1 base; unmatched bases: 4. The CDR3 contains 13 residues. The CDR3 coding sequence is TGTGCCAGCGGGACAGAGGTTAACTATGGCTACACCTTC. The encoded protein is CASGTEVNYGYTF.

CDR3 in amino acids: CASSLAGGQETQYF. The CDR3 nucleotides are TGCGCCAGCAGTCTAGCGGGGGGGCAAGAGACCCAGTACTTC. V usage is TRBV10-2 and J usage is TRBJ2-5; the match to TRBD2 covers 12 bases. The CDR3 extends over 14 amino acids. The germline gives CDR1 WSHSY, CDR2 SAAADI. With 5 bases clipped from V and 2 bases from J, the junction kept 0 bases outside the gene matches.

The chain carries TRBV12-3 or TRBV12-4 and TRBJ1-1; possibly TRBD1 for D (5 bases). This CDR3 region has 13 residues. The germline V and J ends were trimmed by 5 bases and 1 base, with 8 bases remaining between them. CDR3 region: CASSPGGNTEAFF. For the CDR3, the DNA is TGTGCCAGCAGTCCGGGGGGGAACACTGAAGCTTTCTTT.

The DNA for the CDR3 is TGTGCCAGCAGCTTAGGAGGGACACAGACAGGACTAGAGACCCAGTACTTC. It encodes CASSLGGTQTGLETQYF. V is TRBV11-3 and J is TRBJ2-5, with a weak D call TRBD1 (6 bases). CDR1 and CDR2 from the germline V gene are SGHNT and YENEEA. The V end lost 1 base, the J end lost 4 bases, and 19 bases lay between the germline ends. The CDR3 is 17 amino acids. Full variable domain (remainder filled in from reference TRBV11-3 and TRBJ2-5): EAGVVQSPRYKIIEKKQPVAFWCNPISGHNTLYWYLQNLGQGPELLIRYENEEAVDDSQLPKDRFSAERLKGVDSTLKIQPAELGDSAVYLCASSLGGTQTGLETQYFGPGTRLLVL.

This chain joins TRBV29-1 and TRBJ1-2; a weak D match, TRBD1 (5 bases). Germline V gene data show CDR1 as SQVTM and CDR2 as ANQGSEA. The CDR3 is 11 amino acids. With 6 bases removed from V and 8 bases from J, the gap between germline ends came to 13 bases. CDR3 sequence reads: CSVTGVQGYTF. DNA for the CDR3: TGCAGCGTGACGGGGGTACAAGGCTACACCTTC.

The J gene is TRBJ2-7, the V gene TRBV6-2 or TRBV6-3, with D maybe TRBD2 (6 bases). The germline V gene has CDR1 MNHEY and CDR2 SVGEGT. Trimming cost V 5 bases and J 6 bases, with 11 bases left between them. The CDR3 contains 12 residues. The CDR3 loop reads CASSLTSSEQYF. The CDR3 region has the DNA TGTGCCAGCAGTCTGACTAGTTCCGAGCAGTACTTC.

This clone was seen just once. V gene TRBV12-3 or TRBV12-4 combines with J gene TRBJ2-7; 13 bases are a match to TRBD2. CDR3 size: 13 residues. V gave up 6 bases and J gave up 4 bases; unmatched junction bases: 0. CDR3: CASRLAGGYEQYF. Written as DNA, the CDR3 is TGTGCCAGCAGACTAGCGGGAGGGTACGAGCAGTACTTC.

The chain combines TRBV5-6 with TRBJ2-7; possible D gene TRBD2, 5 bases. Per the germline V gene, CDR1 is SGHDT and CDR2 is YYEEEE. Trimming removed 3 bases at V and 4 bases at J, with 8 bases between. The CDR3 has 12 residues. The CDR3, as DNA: TGTGCCAGCAGCTGGACGGGGTACGAGCAGTACTTC. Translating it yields CASSWTGYEQYF. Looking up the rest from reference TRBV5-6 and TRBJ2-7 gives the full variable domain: DAGVTQSPTHLIKTRGQQVTLRCSPKSGHDTVSWYQQALGQGPQFIFQYYEEEERQRGNFPDRFSGHQFPNYSSELNVNALLLGDSALYLCASSWTGYEQYFGPGTRLTVT.

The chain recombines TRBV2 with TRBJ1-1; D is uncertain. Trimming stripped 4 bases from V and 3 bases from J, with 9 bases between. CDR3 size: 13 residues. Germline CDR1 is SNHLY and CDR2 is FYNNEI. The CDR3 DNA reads TGTGCCAGCAGTGCCGCCCAGGACACTGAAGCTTTCTTT. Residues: CASSAAQDTEAFF.

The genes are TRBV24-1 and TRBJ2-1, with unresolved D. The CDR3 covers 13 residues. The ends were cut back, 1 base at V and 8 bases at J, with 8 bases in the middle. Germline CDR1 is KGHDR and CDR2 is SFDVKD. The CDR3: CATSDFSRDEQFF. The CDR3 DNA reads TGTGCCACCAGTGATTTTAGTCGGGATGAGCAGTTCTTC.

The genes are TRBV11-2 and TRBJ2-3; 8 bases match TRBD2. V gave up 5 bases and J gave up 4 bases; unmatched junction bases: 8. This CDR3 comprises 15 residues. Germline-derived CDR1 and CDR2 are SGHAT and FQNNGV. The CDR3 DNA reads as TGTGCCAGCAGCCGAAGCGGGGGATCGCCAGATACGCAGTATTTT. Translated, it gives CASSRSGGSPDTQYF.

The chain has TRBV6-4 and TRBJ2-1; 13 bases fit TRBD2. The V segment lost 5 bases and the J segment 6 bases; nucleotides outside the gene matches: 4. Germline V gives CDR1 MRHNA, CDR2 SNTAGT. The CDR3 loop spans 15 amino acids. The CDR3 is CASSSGLAGRNEQFF. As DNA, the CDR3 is TGTGCCAGCAGTTCGGGACTAGCGGGACGCAATGAGCAGTTCTTC.

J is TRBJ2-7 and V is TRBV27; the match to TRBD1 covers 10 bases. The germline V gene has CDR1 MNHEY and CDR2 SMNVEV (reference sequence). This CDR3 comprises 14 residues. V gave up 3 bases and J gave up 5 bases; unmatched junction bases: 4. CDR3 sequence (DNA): TGTGCCAGCAGTTTTCGTGGACAGGGGGACGAGCAGTACTTC. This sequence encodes CASSFRGQGDEQYF.

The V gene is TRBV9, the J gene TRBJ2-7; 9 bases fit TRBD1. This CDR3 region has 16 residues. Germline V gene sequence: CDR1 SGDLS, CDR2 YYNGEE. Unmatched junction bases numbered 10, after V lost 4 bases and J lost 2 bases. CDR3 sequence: CASSQRGGTGPYEQYF. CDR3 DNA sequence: TGTGCCAGCAGCCAGAGGGGAGGGACAGGGCCCTACGAGCAGTACTTC.